A single sample gave rise to the 12 T cell receptor beta chains below, sequenced in a study of T cell repertoires in cytomegalovirus infection (dated by TCRdb to the late 2010s). This specimen's treatment or condition label, interpreted: in vitro stimulation with specific CMV peptide epitopes to enrich CMV-specific T cells. Antigens for these TCRs are unknown. Sequencer: Illumina HiSeq 1500. TCRdb reworked the public reads: Q25 trimming with fastp, MiXCR clone assembly, productive beta chains retained. Rows matching on CDR3 protein sequence are summarized as one entry with the most common DNA and genes. The sample table contains some 700,000 distinct CDR3 sequences; only one count was recorded for around a third of them. Jointly, the top ten make up 18% of the sample. This specimen consisted of cultured PBMCs, obtained from culture after CMV antigen stimulation. These receptors were obtained from a human donor in good health (CMV status not recorded). Some clones in this sample may be carry-over from other donors' samples.

The CDR3 loop reads CASSSLRDGYTF. The CDR3 DNA follows: TGTGCCAGCAGCTCCCTTCGGGATGGCTACACCTTC. This chain uses TRBV2 with TRBJ1-2; unclear D gene. Germline assignment: CDR1 SNHLY and CDR2 FYNNEI. The V gene lost 6 bases and the J gene lost 6 bases, with 11 bases spanning the gap. The CDR3 has 12 residues.

J is TRBJ1-1 and V is TRBV6-2 or TRBV6-3, with D unresolved. Germline CDR1 reads MNHEY; CDR2 reads SVGEGT. The CDR3 spans 14 residues. V was trimmed by 7 bases and J by 6 bases, leaving 18 bases between them. The CDR3 sequence is CASTKLGDRAEAFF. CDR3 in DNA: TGTGCCAGCACCAAACTCGGGGATAGGGCTGAAGCTTTCTTT.

V usage is TRBV2 and J usage is TRBJ2-7, with a possible D match to TRBD2 (5 bases). This CDR3 contains 14 residues. Trimming cost V 6 bases and J 6 bases, with 18 bases left between them. Per germline, CDR1 SNHLY and CDR2 FYNNEI. For the CDR3, the DNA is TGTGCCAGCAGCGCACTGGCGCGGGCGTCCGAGCAGTACTTC. The encoded protein is CASSALARASEQYF.

The V and J genes are TRBV29-1 and TRBJ1-1, with D possibly being TRBD1 (6 bases). The CDR3 has 12 residues. Trimming removed 7 bases from V and 0 bases from J, with 9 bases in between. Per germline, CDR1 SQVTM and CDR2 ANQGSEA. The CDR3 loop is CSAGQMNTEAFF. The CDR3 DNA sequence: TGCAGCGCGGGACAAATGAACACTGAAGCTTTCTTT.

V and J are TRBV10-3 and TRBJ1-3, with D perhaps TRBD1 (5 bases). Per germline, CDR1 ENHRY and CDR2 SYGVKD. Between the trimmed V and J ends, which lost 2 bases and 2 bases, there was a span of 10 bases. The CDR3 runs to 15 residues. The CDR3 reads CAISEQGRPGNTIYF. CDR3 sequence (DNA): TGTGCCATCAGTGAGCAGGGACGGCCTGGAAACACCATATATTTT.

The V gene is TRBV19, the J gene TRBJ2-3; no clear D gene. The CDR3 runs 14 residues. The V end lost 1 base, the J end lost 4 bases, and 9 bases lay between the germline ends. Germline V gives CDR1 LNHDA, CDR2 SQIVND (reference sequence). The CDR3 sequence is CASSIGPSADTQYF. DNA for the CDR3: TGTGCCAGTAGTATAGGACCGAGTGCAGATACGCAGTATTTT.

This clonotype was detected a few times. J is TRBJ2-5 and V is TRBV7-8, with D possibly being TRBD2 (6 bases). V was pared by 1 base and J by 7 bases, with 28 bases between. The CDR3 contains 19 residues. Germline CDR1 and CDR2: SGHVS and FQNEAQ. The CDR3 region has the DNA TGTGCCAGCAGCTTAGAGGGACTTAATACAGGCCCTAACTTTGGGACCCAGTACTTC. Translation: CASSLEGLNTGPNFGTQYF.

In this sample, this clonotype turned up a few times. The gene calls are TRBV7-6 and TRBJ2-2; the D call may be TRBD1 or TRBD2 (5 bases each). The CDR3 extends over 16 amino acids. Trimming left V 6 bases short and J 2 bases short, with 16 bases between. Germline V gene sequence: CDR1 SGHVS, CDR2 FNYEAQ. DNA for the CDR3: TGTGCCAGCAGGGGCTTTAGGGGACCCAACACCGGGGAGCTGTTTTTT. It is translated as CASRGFRGPNTGELFF.

This clonotype appeared once. The V and J genes are TRBV27 and TRBJ2-5; 10 nucleotides align to TRBD2. The CDR3 loop spans 17 amino acids. CDR1 and CDR2 (germline): MNHEY, SMNVEV (reference sequence). The V gene end was trimmed by 6 bases and the J gene end by 4 bases; junction bases not matched to a gene: 14. Here the CDR3 DNA reads TGTGCCAGCAGCAAACTAGCGGGGAGGGATGTGGTAGAGACCCAGTACTTC. Its translation is CASSKLAGRDVVETQYF.

V is TRBV6-2 or TRBV6-3 and J is TRBJ1-5, with TRBD1 matching over 7 bases. This CDR3 region has 16 residues. Germline trimming cut 6 bases from V and 2 bases from J; bases unmatched to any gene: 10. Per the germline V gene, CDR1 is MNHEY and CDR2 is SVGEGT. DNA for the CDR3: TGTGCCAGCAGAGGGACAGCAGGACGGGGCAATCAGCCCCAGCATTTT. It is translated as CASRGTAGRGNQPQHF.

This chain connects TRBV10-3 to TRBJ2-1; no definite D call. Germline-derived CDR1 and CDR2 are ENHRY and SYGVKD. V shed 6 bases and J shed 5 bases, with 23 bases lying between them. The CDR3 has 17 amino acids. Written as DNA, the CDR3 is TGTGCCATCAGACCCTCAAAGGGCCACCTACTGAACAATGAGCAGTTCTTC. Translating it yields CAIRPSKGHLLNNEQFF.

This clonotype was counted ten times or more. The chain joins TRBV7-2 to TRBJ1-1; 7 bases fit TRBD1. V gave up 4 bases and J gave up 8 bases; unmatched junction bases: 4. The CDR3 extends over 12 amino acids. The germline V gene encodes CDR1 SGHTA and CDR2 FQGNSA. Here the CDR3 reads CASSSQGGEAFF. CDR3 sequence (DNA): TGTGCCAGCAGCTCTCAGGGGGGAGAAGCTTTCTTT.